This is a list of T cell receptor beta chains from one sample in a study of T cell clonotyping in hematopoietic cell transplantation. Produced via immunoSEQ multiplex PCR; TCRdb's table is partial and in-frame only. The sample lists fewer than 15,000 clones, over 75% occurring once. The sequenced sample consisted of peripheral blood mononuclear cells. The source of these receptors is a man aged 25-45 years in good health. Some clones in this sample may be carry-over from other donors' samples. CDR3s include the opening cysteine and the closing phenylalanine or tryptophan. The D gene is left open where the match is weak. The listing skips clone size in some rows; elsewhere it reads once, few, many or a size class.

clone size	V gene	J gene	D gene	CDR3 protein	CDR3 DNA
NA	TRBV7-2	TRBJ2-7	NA	CASSLGRDGTYEQYF	TGTGCCAGCAGCCTTGGCAGGGACGGGACCTACGAGCAGTACTTC
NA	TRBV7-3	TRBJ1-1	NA	CASSLAVDTEAFF	TGTGCCAGCAGCTTAGCGGTTGATACTGAAGCTTTCTTT
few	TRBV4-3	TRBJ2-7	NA	CASSHRVQAERSYEQYF	TGCGCCAGCAGCCATCGGGTACAAGCGGAGCGCTCCTACGAGCAGTACTTC
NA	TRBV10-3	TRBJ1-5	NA	CAISESGSTTQHF	TGTGCCATCAGTGAGTCCGGAAGCACGACCCAGCATTTT
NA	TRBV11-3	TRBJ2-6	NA	CASSLGRRGGTGANVLTF	TGTGCCAGCAGCTTAGGTCGGAGGGGGGGGACTGGGGCCAACGTCCTGACTTTC
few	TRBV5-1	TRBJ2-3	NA	CASSLDTSTDTQYF	TGCGCCAGCAGCTTGGATACTAGCACAGATACGCAGTATTTT
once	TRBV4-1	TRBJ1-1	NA	CASSQVPGVKVEAFF	TGCGCCAGCAGCCAAGTTCCGGGGGTGAAGGTTGAAGCTTTCTTT
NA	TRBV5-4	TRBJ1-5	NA	CASSLDRAQQPQHF	TGTGCCAGCAGCTTGGACAGGGCTCAGCAGCCCCAGCATTTT
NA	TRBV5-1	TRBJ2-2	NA	CASISGGSGGELFF	TGCGCCAGCATTTCCGGCGGTTCGGGCGGGGAGCTGTTTTTT
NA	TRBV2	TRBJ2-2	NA	CASRRDKTNTGELFF	TGTGCCAGCAGGAGGGACAAGACGAACACCGGGGAGCTGTTTTTT
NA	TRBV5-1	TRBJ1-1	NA	CASSGTRGTEAFF	TGCGCCAGCAGCGGCACTAGAGGCACTGAAGCTTTCTTT
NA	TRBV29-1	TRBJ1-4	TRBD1	CSAMRGQGEKLFF	TGCAGCGCCATGAGGGGACAGGGAGAAAAACTGTTTTTT
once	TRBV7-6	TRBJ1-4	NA	CASSRSGTNEKLFF	TGTGCCAGCAGCCGTTCGGGGACGAATGAAAAACTGTTTTTT
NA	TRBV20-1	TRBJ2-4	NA	CSARRGNIQYF	TGCAGTGCTAGACGGGGAAACATTCAGTACTTC
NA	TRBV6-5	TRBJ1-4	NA	CASSYSGQLNEKLFF	TGTGCCAGCAGTTACTCTGGACAGCTTAATGAAAAACTGTTTTTT
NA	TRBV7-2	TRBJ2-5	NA	CASSPLGGRGETQYF	TGTGCCAGCAGCCCCCTTGGGGGCCGGGGAGAGACCCAGTACTTC
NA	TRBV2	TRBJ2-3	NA	CASRQFLSTDTQYF	TGTGCCAGCAGACAGTTCTTGAGCACAGATACGCAGTATTTT
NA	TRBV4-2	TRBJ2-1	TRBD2	CASSPRGSGGDYNEQFF	TGTGCCAGCAGCCCCCGGGGTAGCGGGGGGGACTACAATGAGCAGTTCTTC
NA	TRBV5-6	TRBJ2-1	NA	CASSFIGKQFF	TGTGCCAGCAGCTTCATCGGAAAGCAGTTCTTC
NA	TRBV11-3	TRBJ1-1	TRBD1	CASRFSGGTEAFF	TGTGCCAGCAGGTTTTCAGGGGGCACTGAAGCTTTCTTT
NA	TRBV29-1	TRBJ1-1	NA	CSVDGTANTEAFF	TGCAGCGTCGACGGGACGGCGAACACTGAAGCTTTCTTT
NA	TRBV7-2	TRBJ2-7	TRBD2	CASSWKGTSGYEQYF	TGTGCCAGCAGCTGGAAAGGTACTAGCGGGTACGAGCAGTACTTC
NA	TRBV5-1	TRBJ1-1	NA	CASSLGGLTEAFF	TGCGCCAGCAGCTTGGGGGGTCTCACTGAAGCTTTCTTT
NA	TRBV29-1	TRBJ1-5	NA	CSANFAGSNQPQHF	TGCAGCGCAAATTTTGCAGGAAGCAATCAGCCCCAGCATTTT
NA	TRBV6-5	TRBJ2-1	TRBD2	CASRPSGNPYNEQFF	TGTGCCAGCAGACCAAGCGGGAACCCCTACAATGAGCAGTTCTTC
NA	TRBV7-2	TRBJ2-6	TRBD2	CASSLGGLAYSGANVLTF	TGTGCCAGCAGCTTAGGAGGACTAGCTTACTCTGGGGCCAACGTCCTGACTTTC
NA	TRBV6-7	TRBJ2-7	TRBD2	CASQLASGKLYYEQYF	TGTGCCAGCCAACTCGCTAGCGGAAAACTTTACTACGAGCAGTACTTC
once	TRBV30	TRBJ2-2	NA	CAWVQEGFNTGELFF	TGTGCCTGGGTCCAGGAGGGCTTTAACACCGGGGAGCTGTTTTTT
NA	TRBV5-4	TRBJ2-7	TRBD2	CASSLGGLAGSYEQYF	TGTGCCAGCAGCTTGGGAGGACTAGCGGGCTCCTACGAGCAGTACTTC
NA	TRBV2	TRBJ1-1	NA	CASQRDGGTGTEAFF	TGTGCCAGCCAAAGGGATGGGGGAACAGGCACTGAAGCTTTCTTT
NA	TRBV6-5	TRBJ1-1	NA	CASKLTGLNTEAFF	TGTGCCAGCAAATTGACCGGCCTTAACACTGAAGCTTTCTTT
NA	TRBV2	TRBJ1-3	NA	CASRDGSSGNTIYF	TGTGCCAGCAGGGACGGCAGCTCTGGAAACACCATATATTTT
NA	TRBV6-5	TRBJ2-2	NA	CASSATGELFF	TGTGCCAGCAGTGCGACCGGGGAGCTGTTTTTT
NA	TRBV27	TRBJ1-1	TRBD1	CASRPLTGAGNTEAFF	TGTGCCAGCAGGCCATTAACAGGGGCTGGGAACACTGAAGCTTTCTTT
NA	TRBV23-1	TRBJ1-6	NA	CASTPQASPLHF	TGCGCCAGCACCCCCCAGGCTTCACCCCTCCACTTT
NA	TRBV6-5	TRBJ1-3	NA	CASSKYSGNTIYF	TGTGCCAGCAGTAAATACTCTGGAAACACCATATATTTT
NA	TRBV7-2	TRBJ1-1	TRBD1	CASSLGQGTEAFF	TGTGCCAGCAGCTTAGGACAGGGCACTGAAGCTTTCTTT
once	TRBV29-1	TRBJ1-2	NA	CSVEVGRQRVGGYTF	TGCAGCGTTGAAGTCGGCCGCCAGAGGGTCGGTGGCTACACCTTC
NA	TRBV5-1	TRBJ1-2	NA	CASSLGGGRGYYGYTF	TGCGCCAGCAGCTTAGGGGGGGGCAGGGGATACTATGGCTACACCTTC
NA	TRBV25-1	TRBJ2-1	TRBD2	CASSELGGRDNEQFF	TGTGCCAGCAGTGAATTGGGGGGGAGGGACAATGAGCAGTTCTTC